A selection of T cell receptor beta chains follows, all from one sample in a study of CD8 T cells in ankylosing spondylitis. TCRdb reprocessed the 5' RACE reads via MiXCR and lists one record per CDR3 protein. The repertoire holds approximately 220,000 distinct CDR3 sequences, with 20% to 30% as singletons. Input material: blood, either unsorted or a sorted T cell fraction (not recorded which). Source of these receptors: a male donor with ankylosing spondylitis or in good health (not recorded which). The CDR3 runs from the conserved cysteine through the conserved F or W. A D gene is named only where the DNA matches it firmly. Clone size is stated in some rows and not others, as once, few, many or a class when expanded.

D gene	V gene	J gene	clone size	CDR3 DNA	CDR3 protein
.	TRBV29-1	TRBJ2-1	.	TGCAGCGTTGAAGGTTGGGCTAGCGTGGGTAATGAGCAGTTCTTC	CSVEGWASVGNEQFF
.	TRBV24-1	TRBJ1-2	many	TGTGCCACCAGTGATTCGGCGGACTCTAACTATGGCTACACCTTC	CATSDSADSNYGYTF
TRBD2	TRBV6-1	TRBJ2-5	few	TGTGCCAGCAGTAAGACTAGCGGGATTGAGACCCAGTACTTC	CASSKTSGIETQYF
TRBD2	TRBV3-1	TRBJ2-7	many	TGTGCCAGCAGGAATAGCGGGAGAGAGGACTACGAGCAGTACTTC	CASRNSGREDYEQYF
.	TRBV4-1	TRBJ1-5	few	TGCGCCAGCAGCCCTCGGGAGACCGGGAGCAATCAGCCCCAGCATTTT	CASSPRETGSNQPQHF
TRBD2	TRBV3-1	TRBJ2-5	few	TGTGCCAGCCGAAGTGCGGGAGGGCCCTGGGAGACCCAGTACTTC	CASRSAGGPWETQYF
.	TRBV7-3	TRBJ2-7	.	TGTGCCAGCAGCTCCCAGGGGCCCAGGGGACTCTCCTACGAGCAGTACTTC	CASSSQGPRGLSYEQYF
.	TRBV10-3	TRBJ2-7	few	TGTGCCATCAGTGAGTCACGGGAGAGGTACGAGCAGTACTTC	CAISESRERYEQYF
TRBD2	TRBV7-2	TRBJ2-1	few	TGTGCCAGCAGCTTAGCCACAGCCCGAACGCTAGCGGGATCCAATGAGCAGTTCTTC	CASSLATARTLAGSNEQFF
.	TRBV7-8	TRBJ2-3	.	TGTGCCAGCAAAGCCCTGGGTCTAACTAGCACAGATACGCAGTATTTT	CASKALGLTSTDTQYF